A selection of T cell receptor beta chains follows, all from one sample in a study of blood T cell repertoires in COVID-19. Profiling relied on immunoSEQ multiplex PCR, and the TCRdb table lists in-frame clones only, not all of them. The sample carries around 250,000 clones, 90% to 95% recorded once. The source material was PBMCs or T cells enriched from blood (not recorded which). Receptors originate from a human donor in a cohort exposed to, infected with or recovered from COVID-19 (not recorded which). The donor label of this sample is uncertain. The CDR3 runs from the conserved cysteine through the conserved F or W. A D gene is named only where the DNA matches it firmly. Size tells how often a clone was seen (once, few, many) or the class of an expanded clone, and some rows leave it out.

>TRBD2|TRBJ2-1|-|TRBV19|17
CASSIGTSGVRGNEQFF
TGTGCCAGTAGTATCGGGACTAGCGGGGTTAGAGGCAATGAGCAGTTCTTC
>TRBD2|TRBJ2-1|-|TRBV4-2|15
CASSQVTSGYNEQFF
TGTGCCAGCAGCCAAGTAACTAGCGGCTACAATGAGCAGTTCTTC
>-|TRBJ2-5|-|TRBV3-1/TRBV3-2|16
CASSFQVGGTQETQYF
TGTGCCAGCAGCTTTCAAGTGGGGGGAACCCAAGAGACCCAGTACTTC
>-|TRBJ2-3|once|TRBV7-2|16
CASSAGTRTGTDTQYF
TGTGCCAGCAGCGCCGGAACGAGGACGGGGACAGATACGCAGTATTTT
>-|TRBJ2-2|-|TRBV7-7|13
CASSSGGTGELFF
TGTGCCAGCAGCTCTGGCGGGACCGGGGAGCTGTTTTTT
>-|TRBJ1-1|-|TRBV14|14
CASSHDSSNTEAFF
TGTGCCAGCAGCCACGACAGTTCGAACACTGAAGCTTTCTTT
>TRBD1|TRBJ1-2|few|TRBV5-1|14
CASSLAGTGGGYTF
TGCGCCAGCAGCTTGGCCGGGACAGGCGGTGGCTACACCTTC
>-|TRBJ2-1|-|TRBV5-1|13
CASSRGSYNEQFF
TGCGCCAGCAGCAGGGGCTCCTACAATGAGCAGTTCTTC
>-|TRBJ1-4|-|TRBV19|14
CASKKGVEGEKLFF
TGTGCCAGCAAAAAGGGGGTCGAAGGTGAAAAACTGTTTTTT
>-|TRBJ1-6|-|TRBV5-1|14
CASSLEGNNSPLHF
TGCGCCAGCAGCTTAGAGGGTAATAATTCACCCCTCCACTTT
>TRBD1|TRBJ1-2|-|TRBV28|13
CASSPDRVYGYTF
TGTGCCAGCAGCCCGGACAGGGTCTATGGCTACACCTTC
>TRBD1|TRBJ1-4|-|TRBV3-1/TRBV3-2|16
CASSEGQGYINEKLFF
TGTGCCAGCAGCGAGGGACAGGGTTACATTAATGAAAAACTGTTTTTT
>-|TRBJ2-5|-|TRBV6-2/TRBV6-3|13
CASSPLRSGTQYF
TGTGCCAGCAGTCCCCTCAGAAGCGGGACCCAGTACTTC
>-|TRBJ2-1|-|TRBV7-9|14
CASTTGGTYNEQFF
TGTGCCAGCACCACGGGGGGCACCTACAATGAGCAGTTCTTC
>TRBD1|TRBJ2-7|-|TRBV7-9|14
CASSFTGASYEQYF
TGTGCCAGCAGCTTTACAGGGGCCTCCTACGAGCAGTACTTC
>-|TRBJ1-2|-|TRBV10-2|13
CASSEFPRDGYTF
TGCGCCAGCAGTGAGTTCCCGAGGGATGGCTACACCTTC
>TRBD2|TRBJ2-7|-|TRBV7-9|15
CASSLKGLAGGEQYF
TGTGCCAGCAGCTTGAAGGGACTAGCGGGGGGCGAGCAGTACTTC
>TRBD1|TRBJ1-2|-|TRBV7-2|13
CASRFQQGEGYTF
TGTGCCAGCAGATTTCAGCAGGGGGAAGGCTACACCTTC
>TRBD2|TRBJ2-3|-|TRBV7-3|16
CASSPITAGDTDTQYF
TGTGCCAGCAGCCCCATCACGGCGGGGGACACAGATACGCAGTATTTT
>-|TRBJ2-5|-|TRBV10-2|13
CAVEGGAVETQYF
TGCGCCGTAGAGGGGGGGGCCGTGGAGACCCAGTACTTC
>-|TRBJ1-5|-|TRBV27|14
CASSLATANQPQHF
TGTGCCAGCAGTTTGGCGACAGCTAATCAGCCCCAGCATTTT
>-|TRBJ2-1|-|TRBV2|13
CASSWGGHNEQFF
TGTGCCAGCAGTTGGGGGGGGCACAATGAGCAGTTCTTC
>-|TRBJ1-2|-|TRBV19|14
CASQQMTRGYGYTF
TGTGCCAGCCAGCAAATGACAAGGGGCTATGGCTACACCTTC
>-|TRBJ2-3|-|TRBV7-2|11
CASSRGDTQYF
TGTGCCAGCAGTAGGGGAGATACGCAGTATTTT
>-|TRBJ1-1|-|TRBV7-3|14
CASRPPTGNTEAFF
TGTGCCAGCAGGCCCCCGACAGGGAACACTGAAGCTTTCTTT
>TRBD1|TRBJ2-7|-|TRBV5-1|14
CASSFAQGAYEQYF
TGCGCCAGCAGCTTTGCGCAGGGGGCTTACGAGCAGTACTTC
>TRBD1|TRBJ1-4|-|TRBV5-1|16
CASSLGTDATNEKLFF
TGCGCCAGCAGCTTAGGGACAGATGCAACTAATGAAAAACTGTTTTTT
>-|TRBJ2-2|-|TRBV7-9|12
CASSEKTGELFF
TGTGCCAGCAGCGAGAAAACCGGGGAGCTGTTTTTT
>-|TRBJ1-1|-|TRBV12-3/TRBV12-4|12
CASSPLGAKAFF
TGTGCCAGCAGCCCCTTAGGGGCGAAAGCTTTCTTT
>TRBD1|TRBJ1-3|-|TRBV19|16
CASSTGTGGSGNTIYF
TGTGCCAGTAGCACCGGGACAGGGGGCAGTGGAAACACCATATATTTT
>-|TRBJ1-1|-|TRBV28|13
CASSFIARGEAFF
TGTGCCAGCAGTTTTATCGCGCGAGGGGAAGCTTTCTTT
>-|TRBJ1-5|-|TRBV6-6|14
CASKNRVSNQPQHF
TGTGCCAGCAAGAACAGGGTAAGCAATCAGCCCCAGCATTTT
>-|TRBJ2-7|-|TRBV18|12
CASSTEGYEQYF
TGTGCCAGTTCCACAGAGGGCTACGAGCAGTACTTC
>TRBD2|TRBJ2-5|-|TRBV2|13
CASGFNGGETQYF
TGTGCCAGCGGTTTTAACGGGGGGGAGACCCAGTACTTC
>-|TRBJ1-1|-|TRBV25-1|15
CASSESGRQNTEAFF
TGTGCCAGCAGTGAATCTGGCCGACAGAACACTGAAGCTTTCTTT
>TRBD1|TRBJ2-7|-|TRBV27|15
CASSLGQGLIGEQYF
TGTGCCAGCAGTCTCGGACAGGGCCTAATTGGCGAGCAGTACTTC
>-|TRBJ1-1|-|TRBV3-1/TRBV3-2|12
CASSQQMTEAFF
TGTGCCAGCAGCCAACAAATGACTGAAGCTTTCTTT
>-|TRBJ2-3|-|TRBV10-1|12
CASSDQGGTQYF
TGCGCCAGCAGTGACCAGGGGGGTACGCAGTATTTT
>-|TRBJ2-3|-|TRBV15|16
CATSIGGGGHTDTQYF
TGTGCCACCAGCATAGGGGGCGGGGGGCACACAGATACGCAGTATTTT
>TRBD2|TRBJ2-3|-|TRBV5-6|16
CASSPLREGMPDTQYF
TGTGCCAGCAGCCCCTTGAGGGAGGGAATGCCAGATACGCAGTATTTT
>-|TRBJ1-1|few|TRBV21-1|15
CASRGSNRECTEAFF
TGTGCCAGCAGGGGATCTAACAGGGAATGCACTGAAGCTTTCTTT
>TRBD1|TRBJ1-2|-|TRBV18|13
CASSPTGGDGYTF
TGTGCCAGCTCACCAACAGGGGGCGACGGCTACACCTTC
>-|TRBJ1-2|-|TRBV27|14
CASSWQGGGYGYTF
TGTGCCAGCAGTTGGCAGGGAGGCGGCTATGGCTACACCTTC
>TRBD2|TRBJ2-3|-|TRBV3-1/TRBV3-2|14
CASSQFLGGNTQYF
TGTGCCAGCAGCCAATTTCTGGGAGGGAATACGCAGTATTTT
>-|TRBJ2-1|-|TRBV6-2/TRBV6-3|12
CASSLLSNEQFF
TGTGCCAGCAGCCTCCTGAGCAATGAGCAGTTCTTC
>TRBD1|TRBJ2-5|-|TRBV7-8|18
CASSSDRGGAKGRDGQYF
TGTGCCAGCAGCTCCGACAGGGGTGGGGCGAAAGGGAGAGATGGCCAGTACTTC
>TRBD1|TRBJ2-5|-|TRBV6-5|15
CASSSPGQVRETQYF
TGTGCCAGCAGTTCCCCGGGACAGGTTAGAGAGACCCAGTACTTC
>-|TRBJ1-5|-|TRBV7-9|14
CASSWEGGNQPQHF
TGTGCCAGCAGCTGGGAGGGGGGGAATCAGCCCCAGCATTTT
>-|TRBJ1-5|-|TRBV7-9|13
CASSSGGDQPQHF
TGTGCCAGCAGTTCGGGGGGGGATCAGCCCCAGCATTTT
>-|TRBJ2-2|once|TRBV24-1|20
CATSDTWGHEGGTNTGELFF
TGTGCCACCAGTGATACATGGGGCCACGAGGGGGGGACCAACACCGGGGAGCTGTTTTTT
>TRBD1|TRBJ1-2|once|TRBV6-5|15
CASTSGQGVLYGYTF
TGTGCCAGCACCTCGGGACAGGGGGTTCTCTATGGCTACACCTTC
>-|TRBJ2-5|-|TRBV14|13
CASSQYPGETQYF
TGTGCCAGCAGCCAATATCCGGGAGAGACCCAGTACTTC
>-|TRBJ1-2|-|TRBV5-1|14
CASSGGLINYGYTF
TGCGCCAGCAGCGGCGGACTTATTAACTATGGCTACACCTTC